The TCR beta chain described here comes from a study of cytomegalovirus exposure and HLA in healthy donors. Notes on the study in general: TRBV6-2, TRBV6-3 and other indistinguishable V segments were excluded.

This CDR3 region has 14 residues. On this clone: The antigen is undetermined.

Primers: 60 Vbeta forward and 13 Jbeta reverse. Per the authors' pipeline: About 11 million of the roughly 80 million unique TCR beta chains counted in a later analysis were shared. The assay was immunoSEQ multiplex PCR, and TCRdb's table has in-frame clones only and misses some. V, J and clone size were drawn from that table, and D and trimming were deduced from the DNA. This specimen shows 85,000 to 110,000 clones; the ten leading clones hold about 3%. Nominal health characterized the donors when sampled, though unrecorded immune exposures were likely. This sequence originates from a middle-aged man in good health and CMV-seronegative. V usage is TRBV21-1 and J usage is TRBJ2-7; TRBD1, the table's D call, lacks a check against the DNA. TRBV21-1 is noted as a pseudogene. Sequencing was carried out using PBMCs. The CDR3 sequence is CASSKGGPPCEQYF. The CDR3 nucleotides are TGTGCCAGCAGCAAAGGGGGGCCACCTTGCGAGCAGTACTTC.